Listed here are 2 T cell receptor beta chains from one sample, sequenced in a study of CD8+ T cells in alopecia areata. As the sequencing template, cDNA was produced by extracting RNA and reverse transcribing it. Repertoires were generated with immunoSEQ multiplex PCR, while TCRdb's copy carries only in-frame clones and drops some. The sample carries 100,000 to 150,000 clones, 61% recorded once. The treatment: oral pan-JAK inhibitor, 5-10 mg twice daily. The sample was CD4+ T cells sorted from blood, taken at week 4, from a patient treated with tofacitinib. These TCRs come from a human donor with alopecia areata.

The J gene is TRBJ1-1, the V gene TRBV4-3; D is uncertain. The CDR3 contains 13 residues. V lost 5 bases, J lost 1 base, and 8 bases lay in between. Per the germline V gene, CDR1 is LGHNA and CDR2 is YSLEER. The CDR3 coding sequence is TGCGCCAGCAGCGGGCGGGAGAACACTGAAGCTTTCTTT. This translates into CASSGRENTEAFF.

The chain couples TRBV30 to TRBJ2-3; TRBD1 or TRBD2 may be the D gene (5 bases each). The CDR3 extends over 13 amino acids. The germline CDR1 and CDR2 sequences are GTSNPN and SVGIG (reference sequence). Trimming cost V 2 bases and J 6 bases, with 12 bases left between them. The CDR3 protein is CAWSPGTVDTQYF. The CDR3 region has the DNA TGTGCCTGGAGTCCGGGGACCGTCGATACGCAGTATTTT.